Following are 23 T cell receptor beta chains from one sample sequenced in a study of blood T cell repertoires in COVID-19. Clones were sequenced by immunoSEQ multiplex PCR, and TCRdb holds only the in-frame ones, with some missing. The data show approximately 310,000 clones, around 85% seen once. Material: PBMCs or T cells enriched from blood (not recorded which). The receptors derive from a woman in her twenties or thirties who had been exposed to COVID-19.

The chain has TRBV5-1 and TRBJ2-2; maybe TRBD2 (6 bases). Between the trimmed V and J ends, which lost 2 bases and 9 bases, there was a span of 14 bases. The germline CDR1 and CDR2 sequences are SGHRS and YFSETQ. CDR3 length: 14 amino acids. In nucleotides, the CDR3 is TGCGCCAGCAGCTTAACACCGGGACTCAGGGAGCTGTTTTTT. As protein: CASSLTPGLRELFF.

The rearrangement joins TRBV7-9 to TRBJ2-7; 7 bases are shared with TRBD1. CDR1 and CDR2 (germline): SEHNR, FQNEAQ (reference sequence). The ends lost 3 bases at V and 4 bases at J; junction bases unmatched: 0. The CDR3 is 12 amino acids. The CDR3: CASSFRGYEQYF. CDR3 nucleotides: TGTGCCAGCAGCTTCAGGGGGTACGAGCAGTACTTC.

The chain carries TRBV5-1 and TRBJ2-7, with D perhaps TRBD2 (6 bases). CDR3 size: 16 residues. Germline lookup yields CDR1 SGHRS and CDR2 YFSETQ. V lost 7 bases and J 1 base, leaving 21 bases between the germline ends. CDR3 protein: CASRFGTGSSSYEQYF. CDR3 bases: TGCGCCAGCCGATTTGGGACTGGGTCCTCGTCCTACGAGCAGTACTTC.

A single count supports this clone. The CDR3 is CASGQGLNTEAFF. The CDR3 nucleotides read TGTGCCAGCGGACAGGGATTAAACACTGAAGCTTTCTTT. The gene calls are TRBV19 and TRBJ1-1; 8 nucleotides align to TRBD1. CDR3 length: 13 amino acids. V dropped 9 bases and J dropped 2; count of bases not matched to a gene: 5. Germline CDR1 LNHDA, CDR2 SQIVND (reference sequence).

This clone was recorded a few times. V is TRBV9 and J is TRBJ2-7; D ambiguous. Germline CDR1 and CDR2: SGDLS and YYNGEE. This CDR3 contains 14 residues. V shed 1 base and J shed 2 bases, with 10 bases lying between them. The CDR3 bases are TGTGCCAGCAGCGTACGAACTTCCACCTACGAGCAGTACTTC. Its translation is CASSVRTSTYEQYF.

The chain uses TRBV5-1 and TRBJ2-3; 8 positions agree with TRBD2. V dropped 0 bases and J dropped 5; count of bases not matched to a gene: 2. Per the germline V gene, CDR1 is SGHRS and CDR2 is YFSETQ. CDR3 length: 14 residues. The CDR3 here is CASSLAGGIDTQYF. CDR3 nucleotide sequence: TGCGCCAGCAGCTTGGCGGGGGGGATAGATACGCAGTATTTT.

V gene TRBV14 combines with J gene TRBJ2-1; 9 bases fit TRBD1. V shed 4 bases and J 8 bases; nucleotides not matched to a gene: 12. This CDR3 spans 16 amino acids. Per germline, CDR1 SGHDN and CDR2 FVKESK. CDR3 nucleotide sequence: TGTGCCAGCAGCCGGGGACAGGGTCACTTTGGCGATGAGCAGTTCTTC. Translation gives CASSRGQGHFGDEQFF.

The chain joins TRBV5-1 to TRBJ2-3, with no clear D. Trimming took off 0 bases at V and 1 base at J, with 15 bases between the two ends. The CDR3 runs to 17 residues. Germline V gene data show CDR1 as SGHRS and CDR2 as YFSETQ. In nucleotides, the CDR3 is TGCGCCAGCAGCTTGGGGGCAGGCTACTCTCGCACAGATACGCAGTATTTT. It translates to CASSLGAGYSRTDTQYF.

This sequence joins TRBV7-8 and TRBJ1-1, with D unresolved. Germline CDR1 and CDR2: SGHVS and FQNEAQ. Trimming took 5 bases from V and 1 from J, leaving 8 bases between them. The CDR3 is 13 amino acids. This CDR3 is CASSRGRNTEAFF. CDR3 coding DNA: TGTGCCAGCAGCCGAGGCAGGAACACTGAAGCTTTCTTT.

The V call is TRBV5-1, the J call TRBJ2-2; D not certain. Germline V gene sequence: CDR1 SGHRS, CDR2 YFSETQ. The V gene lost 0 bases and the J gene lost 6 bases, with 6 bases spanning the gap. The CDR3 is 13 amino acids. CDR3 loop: CASSLGAAGELFF. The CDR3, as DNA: TGCGCCAGCAGCTTGGGGGCCGCCGGGGAGCTGTTTTTT. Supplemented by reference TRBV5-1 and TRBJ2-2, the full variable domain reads KAGVTQTPRYLIKTRGQQVTLSCSPISGHRSVSWYQQTPGQGLQFLFEYFSETQRNKGNFPGRFSGRQFSNSRSEMNVSTLELGDSALYLCASSLGAAGELFFGEGSRLTVL.

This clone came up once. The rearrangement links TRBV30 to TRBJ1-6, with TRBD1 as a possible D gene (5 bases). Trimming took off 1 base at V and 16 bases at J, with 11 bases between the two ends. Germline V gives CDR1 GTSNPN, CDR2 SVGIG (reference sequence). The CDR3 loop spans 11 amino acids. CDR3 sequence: CAWSARTGLHF. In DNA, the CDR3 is TGTGCCTGGAGTGCGAGAACAGGACTCCACTTT.

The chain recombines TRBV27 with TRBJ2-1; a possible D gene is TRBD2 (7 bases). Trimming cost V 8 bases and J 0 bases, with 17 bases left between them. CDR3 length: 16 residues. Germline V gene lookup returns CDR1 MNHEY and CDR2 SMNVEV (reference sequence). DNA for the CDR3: TGTGCCAGCGCCGGGGGGACACTCAGCTCCTACAATGAGCAGTTCTTC. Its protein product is CASAGGTLSSYNEQFF.

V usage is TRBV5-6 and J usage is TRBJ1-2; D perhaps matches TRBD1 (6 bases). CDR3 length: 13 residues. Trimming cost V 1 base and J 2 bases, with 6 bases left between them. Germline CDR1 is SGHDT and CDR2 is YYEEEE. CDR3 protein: CASSLQGNYGYTF. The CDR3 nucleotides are TGTGCCAGCAGCTTGCAGGGGAACTATGGCTACACCTTC.

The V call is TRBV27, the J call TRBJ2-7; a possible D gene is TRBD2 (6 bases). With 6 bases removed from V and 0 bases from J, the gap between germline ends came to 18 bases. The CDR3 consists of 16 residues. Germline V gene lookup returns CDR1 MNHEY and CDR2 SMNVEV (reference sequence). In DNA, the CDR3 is TGTGCCAGCAGCACCGGACTGGCGGGAATCTCCTACGAGCAGTACTTC. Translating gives CASSTGLAGISYEQYF.

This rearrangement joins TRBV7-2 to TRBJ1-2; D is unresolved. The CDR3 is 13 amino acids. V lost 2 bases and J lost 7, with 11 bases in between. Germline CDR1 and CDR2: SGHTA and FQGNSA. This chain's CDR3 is CASSLHFTVGYTF. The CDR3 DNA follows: TGTGCCAGCAGCTTACACTTTACCGTTGGCTACACCTTC.

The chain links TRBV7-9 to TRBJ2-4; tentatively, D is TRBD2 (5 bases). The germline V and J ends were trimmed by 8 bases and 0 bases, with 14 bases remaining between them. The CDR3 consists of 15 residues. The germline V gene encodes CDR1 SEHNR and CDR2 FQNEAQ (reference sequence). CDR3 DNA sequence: TGTGCCAGCTTCGAGGGCCCCCTAGCCAAAAACATTCAGTACTTC. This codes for CASFEGPLAKNIQYF.

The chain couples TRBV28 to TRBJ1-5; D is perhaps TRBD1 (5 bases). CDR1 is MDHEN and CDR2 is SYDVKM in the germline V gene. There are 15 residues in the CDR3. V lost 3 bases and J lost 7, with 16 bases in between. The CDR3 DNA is TGTGCCAGCAGTTTGATAACAGGTTTGGACCAGCCCCAGCATTTT. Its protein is CASSLITGLDQPQHF.

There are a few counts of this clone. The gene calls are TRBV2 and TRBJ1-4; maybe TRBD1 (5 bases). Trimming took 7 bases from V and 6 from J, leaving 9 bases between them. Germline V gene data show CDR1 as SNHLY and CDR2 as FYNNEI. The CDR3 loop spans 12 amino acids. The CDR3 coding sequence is TGTGCCAGCACCAGGGCCTATGAAAAACTGTTTTTT. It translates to CASTRAYEKLFF.

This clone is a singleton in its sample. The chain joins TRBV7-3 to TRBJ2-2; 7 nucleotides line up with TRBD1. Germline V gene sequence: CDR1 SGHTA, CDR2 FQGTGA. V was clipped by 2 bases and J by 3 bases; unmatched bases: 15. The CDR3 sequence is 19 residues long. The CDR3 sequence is CASSLPDLSPGQYTGELFF. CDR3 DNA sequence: TGTGCCAGCAGCTTACCTGATCTGTCCCCGGGACAGTACACCGGGGAGCTGTTTTTT.

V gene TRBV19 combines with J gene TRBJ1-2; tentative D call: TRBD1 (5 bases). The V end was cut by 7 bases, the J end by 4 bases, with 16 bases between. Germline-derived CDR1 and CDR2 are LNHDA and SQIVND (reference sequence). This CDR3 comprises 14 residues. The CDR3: CASTESGGSYGYTF. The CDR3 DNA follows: TGTGCCAGTACGGAATCCGGGGGATCCTATGGCTACACCTTC. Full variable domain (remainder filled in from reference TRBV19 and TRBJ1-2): DGGITQSPKYLFRKEGQNVTLSCEQNLNHDAMYWYRQDPGQGLRLIYYSQIVNDFQKGDIAEGYSVSREKKESFPLTVTSAQKNPTAFYLCASTESGGSYGYTFGSGTRLTVV.

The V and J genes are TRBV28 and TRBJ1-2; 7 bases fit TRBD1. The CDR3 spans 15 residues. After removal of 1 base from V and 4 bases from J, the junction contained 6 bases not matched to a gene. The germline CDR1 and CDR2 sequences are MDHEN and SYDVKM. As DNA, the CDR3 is TGTGCCAGCAGTTTATTGGGCAGGGGGAGCTATGGCTACACCTTC. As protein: CASSLLGRGSYGYTF.

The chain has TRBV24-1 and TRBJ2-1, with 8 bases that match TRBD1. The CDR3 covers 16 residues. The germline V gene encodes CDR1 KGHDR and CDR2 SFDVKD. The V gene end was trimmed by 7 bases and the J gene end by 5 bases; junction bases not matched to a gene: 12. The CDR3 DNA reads TGTGCCACCAGCATTGGTTCAGGGGGCGCTGACAATGAGCAGTTCTTC. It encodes CATSIGSGGADNEQFF.

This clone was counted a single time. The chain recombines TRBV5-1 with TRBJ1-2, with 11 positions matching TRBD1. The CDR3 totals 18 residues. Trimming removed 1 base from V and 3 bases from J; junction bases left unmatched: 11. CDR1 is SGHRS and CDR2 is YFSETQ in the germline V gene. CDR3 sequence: CASSLSGTGGSDYYGYTF. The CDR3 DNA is TGCGCCAGCAGCTTGTCCGGGACAGGGGGTAGCGATTACTATGGCTACACCTTC. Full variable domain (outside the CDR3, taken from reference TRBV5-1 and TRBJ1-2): KAGVTQTPRYLIKTRGQQVTLSCSPISGHRSVSWYQQTPGQGLQFLFEYFSETQRNKGNFPGRFSGRQFSNSRSEMNVSTLELGDSALYLCASSLSGTGGSDYYGYTFGSGTRLTVV.